This T cell receptor beta chain was retrieved from a study of T-cell reconstitution after alpha-beta-depleted transplantation in children. Trimming pared 6 bases from V and 4 bases from J, leaving 11 bases between. Per the germline V gene, CDR1 is MDHEN and CDR2 is SYDVKM. CDR3 length equals 13 residues. Concerning this clonotype itself: Its antigen remains unidentified.

Molecular barcoding with unique molecular identifiers was used for the TCRbeta library. TCRdb used MiXCR to reprocess the PCR reads, holding one entry per CDR3 protein. The data contain roughly 310,000 distinct CDR3 sequences, around 25% of them seen just once; the ten biggest clones take up approximately 9.9%. Study results and caveats: There were some patients whose high TCRbeta diversity at day 60 came from surviving recipient T cells and thymic progenitors. At one year after transplant, newly produced T cells mostly accounted for T-cell counts and diversity. Expanded graft clones numbering several hundred reportedly gave rise to alpha-beta T cells about two months after transplant.

The gene calls are TRBV28 and TRBJ2-3; weak D call: TRBD2 (6 bases). This receptor was identified in a male patient younger than 18 who had a stem cell transplant for acute lymphoblastic leukemia, so the T cells may come from the graft donor. Here the sequenced sample was PBMCs, mostly from graft donor cells, taken 180 days after TCRalphabeta/CD19-depleted stem cell transplant. The CDR3 protein is CASSGRIPDTQYF. The CDR3 nucleotides are TGTGCCAGCAGCGGGAGAATCCCAGATACGCAGTATTTT.